This passage covers 23 T cell receptor beta chains from one sample sequenced in a study of stem cell transplantation in POMP-related autoinflammatory disease. The table came from immunoSEQ multiplex PCR; TCRdb's copy has only in-frame clones and leaves some out. The sample holds approximately 7,800 clones, 88% seen once. This specimen was CD8+ T cells from PBMCs, taken after stem cell transplantation. Receptors originate from a human patient with POMP-related autoinflammation and immune dysregulation (PRAID). Some T cells may be graft donor cells.

This sequence joins TRBV27 and TRBJ1-5; no firm D call. The CDR3 is 14 amino acids. Between the trimmed V and J ends, which lost 6 bases and 1 base, there was a span of 10 bases. CDR1 is MNHEY, CDR2 SMNVEV, per germline (reference sequence). CDR3: CASRPPGSNQPQHF. The CDR3 bases are TGTGCCAGCAGGCCTCCGGGAAGCAATCAGCCCCAGCATTTT.

The genes are TRBV5-6 and TRBJ1-6, with TRBD1 identical over 10 bases. The V and J ends lost 3 bases and 6 bases, in that order; junction bases with no gene match: 3. The CDR3 contains 15 residues. Germline V lookup: CDR1 SGHDT, CDR2 YYEEEE. DNA of the CDR3: TGTGCCAGCAGCTGGGGGACAGGGGTTAATTCACCCCTCCACTTT. Translating it yields CASSWGTGVNSPLHF.

The chain uses TRBV7-3 and TRBJ2-7, with TRBD2 matching 7 bases. The CDR3 sequence is 14 residues long. With 2 bases clipped from V and 5 bases from J, the junction kept 6 bases outside the gene matches. Germline assignment: CDR1 SGHTA and CDR2 FQGTGA. The CDR3 DNA reads as TGTGCCAGCAGCTTAGTGGGAGGGCCCGACGAGCAGTACTTC. Translated, it gives CASSLVGGPDEQYF.

A few counts support this clone. V usage is TRBV5-6 and J usage is TRBJ1-2; unclear D gene. The CDR3 sequence is 14 residues long. The V end lost 0 bases, the J end lost 3 bases, and 9 bases lay between the germline ends. Per the germline V gene, CDR1 is SGHDT and CDR2 is YYEEEE. CDR3 loop: CASSLGAGYYGYTF. The CDR3, as DNA: TGTGCCAGCAGCTTGGGGGCGGGATACTATGGCTACACCTTC.

The chain couples TRBV27 to TRBJ2-7; weak D call: TRBD1 (6 bases). CDR3 length: 13 amino acids. V gave up 5 bases and J gave up 4 bases, with 12 bases separating them. Germline loops: CDR1 MNHEY, CDR2 SMNVEV (reference sequence). For the CDR3, the DNA is TGTGCCAGCAGTGCGACAGGTCTGTACGAGCAGTACTTC. It encodes CASSATGLYEQYF.

The chain is built from TRBV5-1 and TRBJ1-1; D uncertain. V was pared by 0 bases and J by 11 bases, with 8 bases between. CDR3 length: 11 residues. Germline CDR1 SGHRS, CDR2 YFSETQ. CDR3 in DNA: TGCGCCAGCAGCTTGGCCGGATCTGCTTTCTTT. Its protein product is CASSLAGSAFF.

The chain carries TRBV7-7 and TRBJ2-2; D perhaps matches TRBD2 (6 bases). CDR3 length equals 16 residues. V lost 4 bases and J lost 4, with 16 bases in between. Germline V gives CDR1 SSHAT, CDR2 FNYEAQ (reference sequence). CDR3 DNA sequence: TGTGCCAGCAGCTCGGGAGTCCGGGGAGGCACCGGGGAGCTGTTTTTT. It specifies CASSSGVRGGTGELFF.

CDR3 DNA sequence: TGTGCCAGCAGTTACGCGGGGGAGCTGTTTTTT. Translating it yields CASSYAGELFF. The chain employs TRBV6-2 or TRBV6-3 and TRBJ2-2; D ambiguous. V was trimmed by 2 bases and J by 8 bases, leaving 3 bases between them. CDR3 length equals 11 residues. In germline, CDR1 is MNHEY, CDR2 SVGEGT.

The J gene is TRBJ1-1, the V gene TRBV29-1; no reliable D call. The germline gives CDR1 SQVTM, CDR2 ANQGSEA. CDR3 size: 13 residues. Trimming took off 7 bases at V and 3 bases at J, with 15 bases between the two ends. The CDR3 sequence: CSAPDPLDTEAFF. The CDR3, as DNA: TGCAGCGCTCCTGACCCATTAGACACTGAAGCTTTCTTT.

This chain links TRBV3-1 (or the pseudogene TRBV3-2) with TRBJ2-2; 8 bases align to TRBD2. The V and J ends lost 8 bases and 7 bases, in that order; junction bases with no gene match: 15. The CDR3 contains 16 residues. Germline V gives CDR1 LGHDT, CDR2 YNNKEL (reference sequence). The CDR3 DNA sequence: TGTGCCAGCCCCCCTCGTCGCGGGGGGCCGCACGGGGAGCTGTTTTTT. It is translated as CASPPRRGGPHGELFF.

The genes are TRBV6-5 and TRBJ1-5, with TRBD1 identical over 10 bases. The J segment lost 6 bases and the V segment lost 6 bases, leaving 8 bases of the junction unmatched. The CDR3 sequence is 15 residues long. The germline gives CDR1 MNHEY, CDR2 SVGAGI. The CDR3 loop is CASRSPGTGAQPQHF. Written as DNA, the CDR3 is TGTGCCAGCAGAAGTCCCGGGACAGGGGCTCAGCCCCAGCATTTT.

The rearrangement joins TRBV14 to TRBJ1-2; maybe TRBD1 (5 bases). V gave up 0 bases and J gave up 7 bases, with 15 bases separating them. CDR1 and CDR2 (germline): SGHDN, FVKESK. CDR3 size: 15 residues. The chain's CDR3 is CASSQDFYPGSGYTF. Written as DNA, the CDR3 is TGTGCCAGCAGCCAAGATTTTTATCCAGGGTCTGGCTACACCTTC.

The chain combines TRBV19 with TRBJ2-2; perhaps D is TRBD1 or TRBD2 (6 bases each). This CDR3 comprises 16 residues. The V end was cut by 3 bases, the J end by 5 bases, with 16 bases between. Germline V gene sequence: CDR1 LNHDA, CDR2 SQIVND (reference sequence). Here the CDR3 DNA reads TGTGCCAGTAGTATTAGTCACGGGGGCGGTACCGGGGAGCTGTTTTTT. Protein sequence: CASSISHGGGTGELFF.

The chain couples TRBV19 to TRBJ2-3, with D perhaps TRBD1 (6 bases). The CDR3 length is 16 residues. Germline V gives CDR1 LNHDA, CDR2 SQIVND (reference sequence). Trimming took 4 bases from V and 4 from J, leaving 18 bases between them. The CDR3 sequence: CASSKSRPRGADTQYF. The CDR3 bases are TGTGCCAGTAGTAAATCCAGACCCAGGGGAGCAGATACGCAGTATTTT.

This chain links TRBV28 with TRBJ2-7; 8 bases are a match to TRBD1. This CDR3 spans 14 amino acids. The trim removed 5 bases at V and 2 bases at J, leaving 5 bases unmatched. Looked up from germline, CDR1 is MDHEN and CDR2 is SYDVKM. CDR3 residues: CASSEDRAPYEQYF. The CDR3 coding sequence is TGTGCCAGCAGTGAGGACAGGGCCCCCTACGAGCAGTACTTC.

The chain links TRBV28 to TRBJ2-3; TRBD1 is a possible D gene (6 bases). V was trimmed by 1 base and J by 3 bases, leaving 17 bases between them. Germline CDR1 and CDR2: MDHEN and SYDVKM. The CDR3 loop spans 17 amino acids. The CDR3: CASSLSRGHRATDTQYF. The CDR3 coding sequence is TGTGCCAGCAGTTTATCGCGTGGGCACAGGGCGACAGATACGCAGTATTTT.

The V and J genes are TRBV5-1 and TRBJ2-5; D is perhaps TRBD2 (6 bases). CDR3 length equals 15 residues. Germline CDR1 is SGHRS and CDR2 is YFSETQ. The V end was cut by 3 bases, the J end by 1 base, with 13 bases between. The CDR3 sequence is CASSWTVAAQETQYF. DNA of the CDR3: TGCGCCAGCAGCTGGACCGTAGCGGCCCAAGAGACCCAGTACTTC. Full variable domain (missing parts from reference TRBV5-1 and TRBJ2-5): KAGVTQTPRYLIKTRGQQVTLSCSPISGHRSVSWYQQTPGQGLQFLFEYFSETQRNKGNFPGRFSGRQFSNSRSEMNVSTLELGDSALYLCASSWTVAAQETQYFGPGTRLLVL.

V gene TRBV3-1 (or the pseudogene TRBV3-2) combines with J gene TRBJ1-2; D is ambiguous. The ends were cut back, 3 bases at V and 2 bases at J, with 7 bases in the middle. This CDR3 has 13 amino acids. Germline V gene sequence: CDR1 LGHDT, CDR2 YNNKEL (reference sequence). The DNA of the CDR3 is TGTGCCAGCAGCCATGACGGGAACTATGGCTACACCTTC. This codes for CASSHDGNYGYTF.

This clone showed up just a few times. V gene TRBV9 combines with J gene TRBJ1-5; D may be TRBD1 (5 bases). V gave up 5 bases and J gave up 0 bases, with 9 bases separating them. This CDR3 contains 14 residues. Looked up from germline, CDR1 is SGDLS and CDR2 is YYNGEE. This chain's CDR3 is CASSGGFSNQPQHF. The CDR3 nucleotides are TGTGCCAGCAGTGGGGGGTTTAGCAATCAGCCCCAGCATTTT. Full variable domain (outside the CDR3, taken from reference TRBV9 and TRBJ1-5): DSGVTQTPKHLITATGQRVTLRCSPRSGDLSVYWYQQSLDQGLQFLIQYYNGEERAKGNILERFSAQQFPDLHSELNLSSLELGDSALYFCASSGGFSNQPQHFGDGTRLSIL.

This clone is classed as large (0.1 to 1%). The chain joins TRBV13 to TRBJ2-3; D ambiguous. The V gene lost 1 base and the J gene lost 0 bases, with 11 bases spanning the gap. Germline V CDR1 and CDR2: PRHDT, FYEKMQ (reference sequence). The CDR3 totals 16 residues. The CDR3 DNA sequence: TGTGCCAGCAGCTTAGATTATGGAACTAGCACAGATACGCAGTATTTT. It codes for CASSLDYGTSTDTQYF.

This clone was observed a few times. This sequence joins TRBV7-9 and TRBJ1-2; a possible D gene is TRBD1 (5 bases). The length of the CDR3 is 13 residues. Germline-derived CDR1 and CDR2 are SEHNR and FQNEAQ (reference sequence). V lost 1 base and J lost 3, with 6 bases in between. The CDR3 region is CASSLGQYYGYTF. CDR3 DNA: TGTGCCAGCAGCTTAGGACAGTACTATGGCTACACCTTC.

This clone is categorized as large. The chain combines TRBV27 with TRBJ1-5; 9 bases fit TRBD1. Germline V gene data show CDR1 as MNHEY and CDR2 as SMNVEV (reference sequence). The length of the CDR3 is 14 residues. Losses at the gene ends were 6 bases for V and 7 bases for J; bases not matched to a gene: 7. DNA of the CDR3: TGTGCCAGCAGGATGACAGGGGGACGGCAGCCCCAGCATTTT. Translating it yields CASRMTGGRQPQHF.

This clone was observed once. The chain has TRBV9 and TRBJ1-1; 10 bases match TRBD1. CDR1 and CDR2 from the germline V gene are SGDLS and YYNGEE. Germline trimming cut 0 bases from V and 0 bases from J; bases unmatched to any gene: 5. This CDR3 is 17 amino acids long. Here the CDR3 reads CASSVATGGKMNTEAFF. The CDR3 DNA follows: TGTGCCAGCAGCGTAGCGACAGGGGGCAAAATGAACACTGAAGCTTTCTTT. Combining the CDR3 with reference TRBV9 and TRBJ1-1 gives the whole variable domain DSGVTQTPKHLITATGQRVTLRCSPRSGDLSVYWYQQSLDQGLQFLIQYYNGEERAKGNILERFSAQQFPDLHSELNLSSLELGDSALYFCASSVATGGKMNTEAFFGQGTRLTVV.